This TCR beta chain was sequenced during a study of neurological immune-mediated disorders. It was by 5'RACE with 10-nucleotide random UMIs that the cDNA was made. TCRdb recomputed calls from the 5' RACE reads with MiXCR, one row per CDR3 protein. The data hold roughly 40,000 distinct CDR3 sequences, with roughly 2.5% observed a single time. This clonotype was observed many times. The antigen is unknown. Findings and caveats of the study: Repertoires from 18 of 34 multiple sclerosis patients grouped phylogenetically into a related-CDR3 cluster, suggesting a possible signature. For the multiple sclerosis repertoire cluster, no association with any clinical or MRI feature was found. Patients with HTLV-1-associated myelopathy showed the most TCR clonal expansion. Those with multiple sclerosis showed the least, falling below healthy controls.

CDR3 size: 15 residues. V lost 2 bases and J lost 0, with 11 bases in between. Germline lookup yields CDR1 MNHEY and CDR2 SMNVEV (reference sequence). The receptor's source is a middle-aged man with multiple sclerosis. The V call is TRBV27, the J call TRBJ2-7; D is possibly TRBD2 (6 bases). The source material was PBMCs. CDR3 amino acids: CASSLRAGISYEQYF. Written as DNA, the CDR3 is TGTGCCAGCAGTTTAAGGGCGGGGATCTCCTACGAGCAGTACTTC.